The 7 T cell receptor beta chains presented below share a single source sample, sequenced in a study of blood T cell repertoires in COVID-19. TCRdb's table, derived via immunoSEQ multiplex PCR, lists solely in-frame clones and lacks some. The sample records a few hundred thousand clones, 85% being singletons. Material for sequencing was PBMCs or T cells enriched from blood (not recorded which). The receptors shown here come from a middle-aged man who had recovered from COVID-19.

V and J are TRBV5-5 and TRBJ2-1, with 7 bases aligning to TRBD2. The CDR3 is 15 amino acids. The germline V gene encodes CDR1 SGHKS and CDR2 YYEKEE (reference sequence). V lost 8 bases and J lost 4; bases outside the gene matches: 12. DNA for the CDR3: TGTGCCAGTAGGGCAAGTCGGGGGGAATACAATGAGCAGTTCTTC. It is translated as CASRASRGEYNEQFF.

The chain carries TRBV7-2 and TRBJ1-5; D not certain. Germline V gene sequence: CDR1 SGHTA, CDR2 FQGNSA. The CDR3 consists of 14 residues. The V end was cut by 4 bases, the J end by 2 bases, with 9 bases between. DNA of the CDR3: TGTGCCAGCAGCTCAGGCCCAGGCAATCAGCCCCAGCATTTT. As protein: CASSSGPGNQPQHF.

The table lists this clone with a count of one. The V call is TRBV7-6, the J call TRBJ2-5; 7 bases are shared with TRBD2. J gave up 3 bases and V 2 bases, and 15 bases lay outside the gene matches. CDR3 length: 18 residues. Germline values: CDR1 SGHVS, CDR2 FNYEAQ. The CDR3 nucleotides read TGTGCCAGCAGCTTATACCCTCCTGGGCGGGAGCTTGAAGAGACCCAGTACTTC. It is translated as CASSLYPPGRELEETQYF.

The rearrangement links TRBV20-1 to TRBJ1-2; 8 bases are a match to TRBD1. The CDR3 runs to 11 residues. Germline V CDR1 and CDR2: DFQATT, SNEGSKA (reference sequence). Germline trimming cut 7 bases from V and 8 bases from J; bases unmatched to any gene: 6. The CDR3 nucleotides are TGCAGTGTTTGGACAGGGAGCGGCTACACCTTC. It yields the protein CSVWTGSGYTF.

This clone occurred a few times. This sequence joins TRBV3-1 (or the pseudogene TRBV3-2) and TRBJ1-4; D may be TRBD1 (5 bases). CDR1 and CDR2 from the germline V gene are LGHDT and YNNKEL (reference sequence). The CDR3 length is 17 residues. V was pared by 0 bases and J by 2 bases, with 13 bases between. CDR3 DNA: TGTGCCAGCAGCCAAGAATTTCAGGCAGGGACTAATGAAAAACTGTTTTTT. This sequence encodes CASSQEFQAGTNEKLFF.

The V and J genes are TRBV14 and TRBJ2-3; 11 bases map to TRBD2. The CDR3 loop spans 17 amino acids. Trimming took 0 bases from V and 6 from J; bases not matched to a gene: 8. Germline CDR1 reads SGHDN; CDR2 reads FVKESK. CDR3 nucleotide sequence: TGTGCCAGCAGCCAAGATGTGAGACTAGCGGGATCTGATACGCAGTATTTT. As protein: CASSQDVRLAGSDTQYF.

The genes are TRBV2 and TRBJ1-6; maybe TRBD1 (6 bases). CDR1 and CDR2 from the germline V gene are SNHLY and FYNNEI. V lost 8 bases to trimming and J lost 9 bases, with 14 bases between them. The CDR3 length is 13 residues. The CDR3 bases are TGTGCCAGCCGGCTCGAAGGGGGTTCACCCCTCCACTTT. Its protein is CASRLEGGSPLHF.